The 7 T cell receptor beta chains reported below all come from one sample, sequenced in a study of identical twins. In TCRdb, the 5' RACE reads were re-called with MiXCR into one record per CDR3 protein. The table shows 600,000 to 800,000 distinct CDR3 sequences, with 21% occurring only once. The same specimen was also included in a second study, on T cells expressing NK-cell markers.

Sequencing was carried out using PBMCs. The receptors come from a woman aged 18-35 years in good health.

This clonotype was observed a few times. The chain couples TRBV10-3 to TRBJ2-7, with TRBD1 as a possible D gene (5 bases). This CDR3 contains 12 residues. The V end lost 8 bases, the J end lost 5 bases, and 13 bases lay between the germline ends. Looked up from germline, CDR1 is ENHRY and CDR2 is SYGVKD. The CDR3 here is CAIGAVSDEQYF. For the CDR3, the DNA is TGTGCCATCGGGGCCGTGTCGGACGAGCAGTACTTC.

The chain links TRBV13 to TRBJ2-1; D is undetermined. The V gene lost 7 bases and the J gene lost 5 bases, with 12 bases spanning the gap. This CDR3 region has 13 residues. Germline V lookup: CDR1 PRHDT, CDR2 FYEKMQ (reference sequence). CDR3 sequence reads: CASILQLNNEQFF. CDR3 in DNA: TGTGCCAGCATACTACAGCTCAACAATGAGCAGTTCTTC.

The chain combines TRBV12-3 or TRBV12-4 with TRBJ2-5, with 7 bases that match TRBD2. The junction had 4 bases not matched to a gene; V was cut back by 3 bases and J by 0 bases. This CDR3 has 15 residues. CDR3 sequence (DNA): TGTGCCAGCAGTTTTTTGCGGGGGTACCAAGAGACCCAGTACTTC. Translated: CASSFLRGYQETQYF.

The chain combines TRBV7-2 with TRBJ2-1; TRBD1 matches at 9 bases. The CDR3 sequence is 15 residues long. From germline, CDR1 is SGHTA and CDR2 FQGNSA. V lost 2 bases, J lost 9 bases, and 8 bases stayed unmatched. CDR3 bases: TGTGCCAGCAGCTTACCGGGACAGGGTTGGGGTGAGCAGTTCTTC. It codes for CASSLPGQGWGEQFF.

This clonotype has more than one count but fewer than ten. V is TRBV9 and J is TRBJ2-7; 8 nucleotides line up with TRBD2. The CDR3 contains 16 residues. Germline V lookup: CDR1 SGDLS, CDR2 YYNGEE. V lost 4 bases and J lost 0; bases outside the gene matches: 9. CDR3 in amino acids: CASSPLAAGLSYEQYF. The CDR3 DNA is TGTGCCAGCAGCCCACTAGCGGCGGGCCTCTCCTACGAGCAGTACTTC.

In this sample, this clonotype turned up a few times. CDR3 sequence reads: CASSLLATETQYF. The CDR3 DNA is TGTGCCAGCAGTTTGCTAGCGACAGAGACCCAGTACTTC. The V gene is TRBV12-3 or TRBV12-4, the J gene TRBJ2-5, with a weak D call TRBD2 (6 bases). Trimming removed 3 bases from V and 4 bases from J, with 9 bases in between. The CDR3 totals 13 residues.

In its sample, this clonotype was seen a few times. V is TRBV20-1 and J is TRBJ1-2, with TRBD1 matching over 10 bases. This CDR3 has 14 amino acids. From germline, CDR1 is DFQATT and CDR2 SNEGSKA (reference sequence). V gave up 5 bases and J gave up 3 bases; unmatched junction bases: 6. This chain's CDR3 is CSAHRGTGDYGYTF. The CDR3 DNA reads as TGCAGTGCTCACCGGGGGACAGGGGACTATGGCTACACCTTC.